A single sample gave rise to the 2 T cell receptor beta chains below, sequenced in a study of T cell responses to AZD1222 COVID-19 vaccine (dated by TCRdb to 2020 to 2023). Libraries were constructed by the immunoSEQ multiplex PCR assay. In TCRdb, the immuneACCESS table is reduced to in-frame sequences with V and J assigned. These tables do not hold every clone; where another copy was compared, an unresolved V gene accounts for under half, and the others remain unexplained. The sample includes 60,000 to 90,000 clones, with about nine tenths observed a single time. The ten largest clones represent around 18% of the sample. Sample time point, as interpreted from the label and publication: about 28 days (+/-7) after the second vaccine dose. The sample here was peripheral blood, taken 28 days after the second AZD1222 dose. The source of these receptors is an adult who received the AZD1222 COVID-19 vaccine.

This chain joins TRBV30 and TRBJ2-2; TRBD2 matches 12 bases. The germline gives CDR1 GTSNPN, CDR2 SVGIG (reference sequence). This CDR3 has 18 residues. Trimming took 5 bases from V and 3 from J; bases not matched to a gene: 13. The CDR3 DNA follows: TGTGCCTGGTTTCTCTCTCTGACTAGCGGGAGCTACACCGGGGAGCTGTTTTTT. Its translation is CAWFLSLTSGSYTGELFF. Drawing the rest from reference TRBV30 and TRBJ2-2, the complete variable domain is SQTIHQWPATLVQPVGSPLSLECTVEGTSNPNLYWYRQAAGRGLQLLFYSVGIGQISSEVPQNLSASRPQDRQFILSSKKLLLSDSGFYLCAWFLSLTSGSYTGELFFGEGSRLTVL.

The chain joins TRBV9 to TRBJ1-2; D possibly corresponds to TRBD1 (5 bases). Trimming removed 3 bases at V and 0 bases at J, with 18 bases between. Germline loops: CDR1 SGDLS, CDR2 YYNGEE. The CDR3 has 17 amino acids. The CDR3 nucleotides read TGTGCCAGCAGCGCTGGGACGGCGGACCGATCTAACTATGGCTACACCTTC. This gives the protein CASSAGTADRSNYGYTF.